The next 14 T cell receptor beta chains were all read from a single sample in a study of blood T cell repertoires in COVID-19. Repertoires were generated with immunoSEQ multiplex PCR, while TCRdb's copy carries only in-frame clones and drops some. The top ten hold roughly 4% of the sample, which has about 84,000 clones, about 95% seen once. Material for sequencing was peripheral blood. Source of these receptors: a human donor with active COVID-19. The donor label of this sample is uncertain.

The chain links TRBV9 to TRBJ2-2; D might be TRBD2 (6 bases). The CDR3 has 15 amino acids. The germline V and J ends were trimmed by 0 bases and 7 bases, with 13 bases remaining between them. Germline values: CDR1 SGDLS, CDR2 YYNGEE. The CDR3 DNA follows: TGTGCCAGCAGCGTAGTGGGGGGTTCGAGCGGGGAGCTGTTTTTT. Its translation is CASSVVGGSSGELFF.

In regard to this clone: Other DNA sequences in the sample encode the same CDR3. V gene TRBV18 combines with J gene TRBJ2-7; D is unclear. V gave up 3 bases and J gave up 1 base, with 4 bases separating them. Looked up from germline, CDR1 is KGHSH and CDR2 is LQKENI. This CDR3 has 12 amino acids. The CDR3: CASSPSSYEQYF. The DNA of the CDR3 is TGTGCCAGCTCACCCTCTTCCTACGAGCAGTACTTC.

The genes are TRBV14 and TRBJ2-2, with D perhaps matching TRBD1 (5 bases). The V end lost 0 bases, the J end lost 0 bases, and 8 bases lay between the germline ends. Germline values: CDR1 SGHDN, CDR2 FVKESK. The CDR3 length is 16 residues. CDR3 DNA: TGTGCCAGCAGCCAAGATCCAGGGCCGAACACCGGGGAGCTGTTTTTT. Translating it yields CASSQDPGPNTGELFF.

This chain links TRBV6-5 with TRBJ1-3; D gene unclear. Germline CDR1 and CDR2: MNHEY and SVGAGI. This CDR3 is built from 15 residues. V was pared by 4 bases and J by 0 bases, with 10 bases between. Written as DNA, the CDR3 is TGTGCCAGCAGTTCTGTCTCTAGCTCTGGAAACACCATATATTTT. Translating gives CASSSVSSSGNTIYF.

The chain links TRBV9 to TRBJ2-2, with 9 bases lining up with TRBD2. CDR1 is SGDLS, CDR2 YYNGEE, per germline. There are 20 residues in the CDR3. V trimming: 3 bases; J trimming: 5 bases; junction bases outside the gene matches: 20. CDR3 in DNA: TGTGCCAGCAGCGGACTAGCGGACCAACAGGGAAATTTTAGGACCGGGGAGCTGTTTTTT. Translated: CASSGLADQQGNFRTGELFF.

The chain recombines TRBV7-8 with TRBJ2-1; 12 bases are shared with TRBD2. With V trimmed by 5 bases and J by 4 bases, 15 bases remained unmatched. CDR1 is SGHVS and CDR2 is FQNEAQ in the germline V gene. The length of the CDR3 is 19 residues. This chain's CDR3 is CASSLPRTSGNPRYNEQFF. As DNA, the CDR3 is TGTGCCAGCAGCCTACCCCGGACTAGCGGGAACCCGCGATACAATGAGCAGTTCTTC.

In DNA form, the CDR3 reads TGTGCCAGCAGACTAGCGGGAGGCCCGGGAAACATTCAGTACTTC. Encoded protein: CASRLAGGPGNIQYF. The chain employs TRBV6-5 and TRBJ2-4; 12 positions match TRBD2. Trimming took 6 bases from V and 6 from J; bases not matched to a gene: 6. Germline CDR1 MNHEY, CDR2 SVGAGI. The CDR3 is 15 residues long.

The rearrangement uses TRBV11-3 and TRBJ2-3, with 13 bases lining up with TRBD2. V lost 4 bases and J lost 0; bases outside the gene matches: 13. CDR1 and CDR2 from the germline V gene are SGHNT and YENEEA. CDR3 size: 20 residues. The CDR3 nucleotides read TGTGCCAGCAGCTCGCGGACTAGCGGGGGCCTAATAACTAGCACAGATACGCAGTATTTT. Encoded protein: CASSSRTSGGLITSTDTQYF.

V usage is TRBV11-3 and J usage is TRBJ1-6; D is ambiguous. CDR3 length equals 18 residues. V gave up 6 bases and J gave up 1 base, with 19 bases separating them. Per the germline V gene, CDR1 is SGHNT and CDR2 is YENEEA. The CDR3: CASRFSGRTTSYNSPLHF. As DNA, the CDR3 is TGTGCCAGCAGGTTCAGCGGACGCACTACGTCCTATAATTCACCCCTCCACTTT.

The V call is TRBV9, the J call TRBJ2-2; a weak D match, TRBD1 (5 bases). Trimming took 0 bases from V and 1 from J, leaving 7 bases between them. This CDR3 is 15 amino acids long. Germline CDR1 reads SGDLS; CDR2 reads YYNGEE. The CDR3 DNA follows: TGTGCCAGCAGCGTAGGGCAGGGGAACACCGGGGAGCTGTTTTTT. Translating it yields CASSVGQGNTGELFF.

The chain combines TRBV5-1 with TRBJ2-3; 11 bases map to TRBD1. The CDR3 covers 16 residues. Germline assignment: CDR1 SGHRS and CDR2 YFSETQ. Unmatched junction bases numbered 6, after V lost 4 bases and J lost 2 bases. As DNA, the CDR3 is TGCGCCAGCAGCAACCGGGACAGGGGGACCACAGATACGCAGTATTTT. It translates to CASSNRDRGTTDTQYF.

This chain links TRBV7-2 with TRBJ2-7, with unresolved D. V was clipped by 6 bases and J by 0 bases, with 9 bases between them. This CDR3 is built from 13 residues. The V gene's germline CDR1 is SGHTA and CDR2 FQGNSA. The CDR3 DNA reads as TGTGCCAGCAGGCAGGCAACCTCCTACGAGCAGTACTTC. It specifies CASRQATSYEQYF.

This chain links TRBV7-2 with TRBJ2-5; 7 bases map to TRBD1. The V gene's germline CDR1 is SGHTA and CDR2 FQGNSA. J gave up 1 base and V 5 bases, and 7 bases lay outside the gene matches. The CDR3 is 15 residues long. CDR3 nucleotides: TGTGCCAGCAGCCCGACAGGGACCAGCCAAGAGACCCAGTACTTC. Encoded protein: CASSPTGTSQETQYF.

This chain connects TRBV9 to TRBJ1-6; D is uncertain. This CDR3 spans 13 amino acids. Trimming took 0 bases from V and 11 from J, leaving 9 bases between them. The germline V gene encodes CDR1 SGDLS and CDR2 YYNGEE. The DNA of the CDR3 is TGTGCCAGCAGCGTAGCCCCAGGTCCACCCCTCCACTTT. Its protein is CASSVAPGPPLHF.